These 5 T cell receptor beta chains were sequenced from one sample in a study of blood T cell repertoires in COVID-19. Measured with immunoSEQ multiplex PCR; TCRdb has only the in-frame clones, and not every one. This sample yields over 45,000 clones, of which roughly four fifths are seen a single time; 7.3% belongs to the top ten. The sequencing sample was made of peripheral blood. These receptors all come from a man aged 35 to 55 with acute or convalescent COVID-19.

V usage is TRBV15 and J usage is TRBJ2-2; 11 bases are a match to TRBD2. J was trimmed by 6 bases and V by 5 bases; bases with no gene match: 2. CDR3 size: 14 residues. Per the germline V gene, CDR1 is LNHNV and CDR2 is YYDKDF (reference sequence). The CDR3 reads CATSVAGGAGELFF. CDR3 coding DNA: TGTGCCACCAGCGTAGCGGGGGGGGCCGGGGAGCTGTTTTTT.

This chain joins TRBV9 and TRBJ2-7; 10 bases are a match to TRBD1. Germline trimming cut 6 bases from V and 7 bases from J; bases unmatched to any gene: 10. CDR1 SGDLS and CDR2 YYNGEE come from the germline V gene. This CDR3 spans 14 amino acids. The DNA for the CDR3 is TGTGCCAGCACCGCCGGGACAGGGGCTAAGGAGCAGTACTTC. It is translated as CASTAGTGAKEQYF. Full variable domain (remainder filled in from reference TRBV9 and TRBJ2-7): DSGVTQTPKHLITATGQRVTLRCSPRSGDLSVYWYQQSLDQGLQFLIQYYNGEERAKGNILERFSAQQFPDLHSELNLSSLELGDSALYFCASTAGTGAKEQYFGPGTRLTVT.

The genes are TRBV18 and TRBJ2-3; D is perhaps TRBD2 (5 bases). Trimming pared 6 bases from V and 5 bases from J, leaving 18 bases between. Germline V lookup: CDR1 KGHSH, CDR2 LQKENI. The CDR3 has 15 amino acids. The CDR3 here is CASSLIIRGEDTQYF. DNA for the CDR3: TGTGCCAGCTCCCTCATAATCCGGGGAGAAGATACGCAGTATTTT.

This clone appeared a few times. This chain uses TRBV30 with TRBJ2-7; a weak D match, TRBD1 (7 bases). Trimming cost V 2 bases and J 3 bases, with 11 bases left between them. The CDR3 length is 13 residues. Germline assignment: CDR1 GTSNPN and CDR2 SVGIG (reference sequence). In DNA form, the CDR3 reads TGTGCCTGGAGTCAGGGGGGAGGCTACGAGCAGTACTTC. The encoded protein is CAWSQGGGYEQYF.

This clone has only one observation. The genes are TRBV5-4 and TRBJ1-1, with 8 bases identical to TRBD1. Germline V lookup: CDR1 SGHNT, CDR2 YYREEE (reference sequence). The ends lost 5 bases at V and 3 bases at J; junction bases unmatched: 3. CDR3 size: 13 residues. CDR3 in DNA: TGTGCCAGCAGTCTGACAGGGGACACTGAAGCTTTCTTT. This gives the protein CASSLTGDTEAFF.